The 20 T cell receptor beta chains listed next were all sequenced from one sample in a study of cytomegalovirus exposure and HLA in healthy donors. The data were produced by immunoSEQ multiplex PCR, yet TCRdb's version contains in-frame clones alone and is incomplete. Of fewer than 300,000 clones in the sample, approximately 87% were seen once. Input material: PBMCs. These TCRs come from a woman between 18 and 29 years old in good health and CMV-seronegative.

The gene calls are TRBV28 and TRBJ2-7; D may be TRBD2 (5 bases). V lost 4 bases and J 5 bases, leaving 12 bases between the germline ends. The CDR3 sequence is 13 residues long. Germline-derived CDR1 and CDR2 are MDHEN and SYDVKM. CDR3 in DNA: TGTGCCAGCAGTTACCCCAGCGGAGACGAGCAGTACTTC. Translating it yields CASSYPSGDEQYF.

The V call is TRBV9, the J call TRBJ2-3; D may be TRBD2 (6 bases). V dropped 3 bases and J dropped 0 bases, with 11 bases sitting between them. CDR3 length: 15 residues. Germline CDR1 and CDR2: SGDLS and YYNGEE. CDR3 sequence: CASSGSGPSTDTQYF. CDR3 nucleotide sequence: TGTGCCAGCAGCGGGAGCGGGCCTAGCACAGATACGCAGTATTTT.

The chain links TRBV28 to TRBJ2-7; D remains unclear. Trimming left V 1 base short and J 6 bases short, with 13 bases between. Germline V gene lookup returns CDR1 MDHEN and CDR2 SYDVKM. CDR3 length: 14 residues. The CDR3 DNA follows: TGTGCCAGCAGTTTATCTGCCAGTGGCGGCGAGCAGTACTTC. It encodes CASSLSASGGEQYF.

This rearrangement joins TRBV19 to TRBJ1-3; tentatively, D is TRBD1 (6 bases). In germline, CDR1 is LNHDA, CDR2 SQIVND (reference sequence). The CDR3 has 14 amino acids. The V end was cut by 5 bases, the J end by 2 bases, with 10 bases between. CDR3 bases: TGTGCCAGTAGTCGGGGGGCCCCTGGAAACACCATATATTTT. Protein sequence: CASSRGAPGNTIYF.

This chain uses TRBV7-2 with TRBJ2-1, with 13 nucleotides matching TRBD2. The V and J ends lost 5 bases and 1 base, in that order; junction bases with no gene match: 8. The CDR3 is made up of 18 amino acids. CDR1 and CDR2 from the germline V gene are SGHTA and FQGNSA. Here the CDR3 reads CASSPRPGLAGSYNEQFF. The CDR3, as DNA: TGTGCCAGCAGCCCCCGACCGGGACTAGCGGGATCCTACAATGAGCAGTTCTTC.

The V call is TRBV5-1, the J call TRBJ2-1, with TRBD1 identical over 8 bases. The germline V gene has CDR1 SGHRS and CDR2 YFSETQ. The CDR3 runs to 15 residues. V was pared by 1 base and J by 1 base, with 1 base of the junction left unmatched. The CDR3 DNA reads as TGCGCCAGCAGCTTGCGACAGGGGTCCTACAATGAGCAGTTCTTC. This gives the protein CASSLRQGSYNEQFF.

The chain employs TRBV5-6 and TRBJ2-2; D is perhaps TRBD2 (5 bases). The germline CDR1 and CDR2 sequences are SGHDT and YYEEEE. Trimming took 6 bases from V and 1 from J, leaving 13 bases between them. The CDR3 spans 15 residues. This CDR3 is CASNAGLRNTGELFF. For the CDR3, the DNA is TGTGCCAGCAACGCAGGACTTCGGAACACCGGGGAGCTGTTTTTT.

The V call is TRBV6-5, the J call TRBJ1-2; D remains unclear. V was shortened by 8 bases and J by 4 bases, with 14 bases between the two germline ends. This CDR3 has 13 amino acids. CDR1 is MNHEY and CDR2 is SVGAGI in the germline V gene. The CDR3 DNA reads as TGTGCCAGCCGGGAGTCTTCCGTCTATGGCTACACCTTC. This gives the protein CASRESSVYGYTF.

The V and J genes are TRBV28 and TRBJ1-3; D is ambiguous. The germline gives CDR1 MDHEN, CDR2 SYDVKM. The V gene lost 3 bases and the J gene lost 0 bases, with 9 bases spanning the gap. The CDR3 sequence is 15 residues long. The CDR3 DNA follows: TGTGCCAGCAGTTTTTACAGCCTCTCTGGAAACACCATATATTTT. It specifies CASSFYSLSGNTIYF.

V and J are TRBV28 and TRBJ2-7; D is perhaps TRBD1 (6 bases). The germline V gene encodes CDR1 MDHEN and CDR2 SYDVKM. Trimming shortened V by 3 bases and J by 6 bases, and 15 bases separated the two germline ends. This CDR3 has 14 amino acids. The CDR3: CASSLSLTGFEQYF. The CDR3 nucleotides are TGTGCCAGCAGTTTGTCGCTGACAGGTTTCGAGCAGTACTTC.

The CDR3 reads CAWTTSGGYNEQFF. CDR3 coding DNA: TGTGCCTGGACCACTAGCGGAGGCTACAATGAGCAGTTCTTC. The gene calls are TRBV30 and TRBJ2-1; 8 nucleotides agree with TRBD2. Germline V gives CDR1 GTSNPN, CDR2 SVGIG (reference sequence). V was pared by 4 bases and J by 3 bases, with 5 bases of the junction left unmatched. The CDR3 sequence is 14 residues long. The entire variable domain, with the rest obtained from reference TRBV30 and TRBJ2-1, is as follows: SQTIHQWPATLVQPVGSPLSLECTVEGTSNPNLYWYRQAAGRGLQLLFYSVGIGQISSEVPQNLSASRPQDRQFILSSKKLLLSDSGFYLCAWTTSGGYNEQFFGPGTRLTVL.

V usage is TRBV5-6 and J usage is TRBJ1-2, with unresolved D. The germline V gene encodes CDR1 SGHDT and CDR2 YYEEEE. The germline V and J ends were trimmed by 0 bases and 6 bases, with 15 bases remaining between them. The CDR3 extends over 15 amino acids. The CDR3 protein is CASSLAYGEDDGYTF. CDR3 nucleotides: TGTGCCAGCAGCTTGGCCTATGGGGAGGATGATGGCTACACCTTC. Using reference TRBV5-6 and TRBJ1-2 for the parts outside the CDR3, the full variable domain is DAGVTQSPTHLIKTRGQQVTLRCSPKSGHDTVSWYQQALGQGPQFIFQYYEEEERQRGNFPDRFSGHQFPNYSSELNVNALLLGDSALYLCASSLAYGEDDGYTFGSGTRLTVV.

CDR3 coding DNA: TGTGCCAGCAGTGTACACCAGGGGGCGGGGGATCAGCCCCAGCATTTT. It encodes CASSVHQGAGDQPQHF. The chain links TRBV28 to TRBJ1-5, with 8 bases aligning to TRBD1. The CDR3 has 16 amino acids. The junction had 11 bases not matched to a gene; V was cut back by 5 bases and J by 5 bases. Germline CDR1 reads MDHEN; CDR2 reads SYDVKM.

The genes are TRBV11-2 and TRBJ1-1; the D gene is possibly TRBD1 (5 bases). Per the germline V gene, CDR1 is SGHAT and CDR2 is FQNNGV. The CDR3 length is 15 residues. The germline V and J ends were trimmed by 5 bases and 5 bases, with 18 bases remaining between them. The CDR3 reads CASSPGSGWNTEAFF. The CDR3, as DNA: TGTGCCAGCAGCCCAGGGTCAGGGTGGAATACTGAAGCTTTCTTT.

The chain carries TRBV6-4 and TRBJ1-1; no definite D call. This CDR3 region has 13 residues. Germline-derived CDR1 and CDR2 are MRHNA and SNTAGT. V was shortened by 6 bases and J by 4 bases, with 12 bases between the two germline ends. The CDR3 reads CASSSGSFTEAFF. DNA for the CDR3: TGTGCCAGCAGCTCCGGGAGCTTCACTGAAGCTTTCTTT.

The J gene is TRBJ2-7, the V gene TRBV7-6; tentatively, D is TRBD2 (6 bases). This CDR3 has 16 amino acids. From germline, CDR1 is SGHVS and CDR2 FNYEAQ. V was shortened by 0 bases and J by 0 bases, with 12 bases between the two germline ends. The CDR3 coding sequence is TGTGCCAGCAGCTTAGCACTAGCCCGGAGCTCCTACGAGCAGTACTTC. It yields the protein CASSLALARSSYEQYF.

CDR3: CATRLAEQGTQYF. CDR3 nucleotides: TGTGCCACCCGACTAGCGGAGCAGGGTACGCAGTATTTT. This chain links TRBV10-3 with TRBJ2-3; 9 bases match TRBD2. The CDR3 has 13 residues. The V gene's germline CDR1 is ENHRY and CDR2 SYGVKD. The V gene end was trimmed by 10 bases and the J gene end by 8 bases; junction bases not matched to a gene: 10.

CDR3: CASSLGWGKAGVGYNEQFF. In nucleotides, the CDR3 is TGCGCCAGCAGCCTAGGCTGGGGAAAAGCGGGAGTTGGATACAATGAGCAGTTCTTC. The chain has TRBV5-1 and TRBJ2-1, with 8 bases that match TRBD2. This CDR3 is 19 amino acids long. The germline gives CDR1 SGHRS, CDR2 YFSETQ. With V trimmed by 4 bases and J by 4 bases, 19 bases remained unmatched.

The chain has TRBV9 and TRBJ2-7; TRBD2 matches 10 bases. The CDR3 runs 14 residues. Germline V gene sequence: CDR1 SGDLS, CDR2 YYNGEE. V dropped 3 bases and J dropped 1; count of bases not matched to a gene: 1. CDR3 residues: CASSGLAGSYEQYF. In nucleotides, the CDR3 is TGTGCCAGCAGCGGACTAGCGGGTTCCTACGAGCAGTACTTC.

This chain's CDR3 is CASSPTGRNTEAFF. The CDR3 DNA follows: TGTGCCAGCTCACCCACAGGGCGGAACACTGAAGCTTTCTTT. This chain joins TRBV18 and TRBJ1-1; perhaps TRBD1 as D (6 bases). The CDR3 consists of 14 residues. Germline lookup yields CDR1 KGHSH and CDR2 LQKENI. Trimming shortened V by 3 bases and J by 1 base, and 9 bases separated the two germline ends.